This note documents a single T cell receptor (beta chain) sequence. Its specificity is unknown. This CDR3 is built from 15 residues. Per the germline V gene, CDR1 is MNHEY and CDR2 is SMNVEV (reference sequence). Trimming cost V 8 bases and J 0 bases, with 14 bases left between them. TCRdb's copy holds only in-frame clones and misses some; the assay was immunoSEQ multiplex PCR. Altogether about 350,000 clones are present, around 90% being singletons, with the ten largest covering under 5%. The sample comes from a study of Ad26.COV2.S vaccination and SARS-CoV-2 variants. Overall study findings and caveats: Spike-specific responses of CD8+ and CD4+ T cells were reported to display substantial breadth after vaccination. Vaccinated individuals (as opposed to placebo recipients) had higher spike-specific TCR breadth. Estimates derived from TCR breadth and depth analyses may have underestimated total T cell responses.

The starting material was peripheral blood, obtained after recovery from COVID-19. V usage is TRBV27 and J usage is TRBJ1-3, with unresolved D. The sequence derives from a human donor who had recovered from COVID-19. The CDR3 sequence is CASSRVGISGNTIYF. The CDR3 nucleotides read TGTGCCAGCTCCCGCGTAGGGATCTCTGGAAACACCATATATTTT.